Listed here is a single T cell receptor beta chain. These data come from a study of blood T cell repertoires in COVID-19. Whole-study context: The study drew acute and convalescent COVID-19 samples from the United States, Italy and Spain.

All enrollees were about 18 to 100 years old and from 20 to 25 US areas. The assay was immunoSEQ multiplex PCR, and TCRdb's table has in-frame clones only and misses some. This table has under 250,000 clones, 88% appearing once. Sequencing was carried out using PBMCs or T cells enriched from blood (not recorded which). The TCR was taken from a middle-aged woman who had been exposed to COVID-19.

CDR3 bases: TGTGCCAGCGGTTTGTTGGACAGGAGGTTTCAAGAGACCCAGTACTTC. It translates to CASGLLDRRFQETQYF. V and J are TRBV7-6 and TRBJ2-5; 7 bases fit TRBD1. The trim removed 8 bases at V and 2 bases at J, leaving 14 bases unmatched. The germline V gene encodes CDR1 SGHVS and CDR2 FNYEAQ. The CDR3 has 16 residues.